What follows describes a single T cell receptor beta chain. Its antigen is undetermined. Time point meaning: week 5, during vaccination. With topical imiquimod, each dose of the vaccine consisted of 300 ug of mutant IDH1 20-mer peptide. Newly diagnosed WHO grade 3 or 4 IDH1-mutant, ATRX-lost astrocytomas were identified in the donors. These data originate in a study of a mutant IDH1 vaccine in newly diagnosed glioma. Study as a whole: The study started vaccination 4-6 weeks after radiotherapy alone, or with temozolomide cycles.

Germline values: CDR1 SQVTM, CDR2 ANQGSEA. The CDR3 is 12 amino acids. Trimming stripped 7 bases from V and 1 base from J, with 10 bases between. Data came from immunoSEQ multiplex PCR; TCRdb stores just in-frame clones and leaves some out. The sample has roughly 30,000 clones, about 80% seen once. The J gene is TRBJ1-1, the V gene TRBV29-1; no definite D call. This clonotype originated in a man aged 30-40 years with glioma. The source material was PBMCs, sampled from a glioma patient whose treatment included an IDH1 peptide vaccine. Here the CDR3 reads CSAQSGNTEAFF. CDR3 in DNA: TGCAGCGCTCAGAGTGGGAACACTGAAGCTTTCTTT.